Shown below are 23 T cell receptor beta chains from a single sample sequenced in a study of T cell responses to AZD1222 COVID-19 vaccine. Sequencing was performed with immunoSEQ multiplex PCR; in TCRdb, only in-frame clones are kept and a portion is missing. The sample carries roughly 80,000 clones, 85% to 95% recorded once. Specimen: peripheral blood, collected 28 days after the second AZD1222 dose. All receptors come from an adult who received the AZD1222 COVID-19 vaccine.

The J gene is TRBJ2-3, the V gene TRBV5-1; TRBD1 agrees at 8 bases. Germline trimming cut 3 bases from V and 4 bases from J; bases unmatched to any gene: 10. The CDR3 is made up of 16 amino acids. CDR1 is SGHRS, CDR2 YFSETQ, per germline. In DNA form, the CDR3 reads TGCGCCAGCAGCTCGTGGACAGGGTCAGGTGCAGATACGCAGTATTTT. Residues: CASSSWTGSGADTQYF.

This clone was recorded only once. The chain carries TRBV6-1 and TRBJ2-7, with D unclear. This CDR3 region has 13 residues. Germline V gene sequence: CDR1 MNHNS, CDR2 SASEGT. V was shortened by 3 bases and J by 3 bases, with 9 bases between the two germline ends. In DNA form, the CDR3 reads TGTGCCAGCAGTGATGGGCCGATCTACGAGCAGTACTTC. Protein sequence: CASSDGPIYEQYF.

This chain links TRBV6-2 or TRBV6-3 with TRBJ2-1, with D tentatively TRBD2 (6 bases). The CDR3 is 14 amino acids. CDR1 is MNHEY and CDR2 is SVGEGT in the germline V gene. The ends were cut back, 0 bases at V and 6 bases at J, with 9 bases in the middle. The CDR3 nucleotides read TGTGCCAGCAGTTACTCGGCGGGAATCAATGAGCAGTTCTTC. It codes for CASSYSAGINEQFF.

This clone showed up just once. V and J are TRBV28 and TRBJ2-7; D remains ambiguous. CDR1 MDHEN and CDR2 SYDVKM come from the germline V gene. This CDR3 has 12 residues. The germline V and J ends were trimmed by 8 bases and 2 bases, with 10 bases remaining between them. The CDR3 here is CASERGAYEQYF. The CDR3 DNA reads as TGTGCCAGCGAACGCGGAGCCTACGAGCAGTACTTC.

The chain has TRBV29-1 and TRBJ2-2, with D hard to call. The CDR3 length is 12 residues. V was trimmed by 1 base and J by 3 bases, leaving 3 bases between them. Germline CDR1 and CDR2: SQVTM and ANQGSEA. The CDR3 region is CSVEGYTGELFF. The CDR3 bases are TGCAGCGTTGAAGGGTACACCGGGGAGCTGTTTTTT.

The gene calls are TRBV7-6 and TRBJ1-2; no firm D call. This CDR3 has 13 residues. Germline V lookup: CDR1 SGHVS, CDR2 FNYEAQ. With 5 bases removed from V and 4 bases from J, the gap between germline ends came to 11 bases. The CDR3 region has the DNA TGTGCCAGCAGCGTTGACGGGTTCTATGGCTACACCTTC. It translates to CASSVDGFYGYTF.

Comment on this clone: This sample includes further DNA sequences coding for the same CDR3. The V and J genes are TRBV18 and TRBJ2-2; TRBD2 matches 12 bases. V dropped 3 bases and J dropped 0; count of bases not matched to a gene: 2. The CDR3 runs to 17 residues. In germline, CDR1 is KGHSH, CDR2 LQKENI. The CDR3 is CASSPGLAGPNTGELFF. Here the CDR3 DNA reads TGTGCCAGCTCACCCGGACTAGCGGGACCGAACACCGGGGAGCTGTTTTTT.

V is TRBV2 and J is TRBJ2-6; unclear D gene. The CDR3 runs to 13 residues. Germline loops: CDR1 SNHLY, CDR2 FYNNEI. The V gene lost 8 bases and the J gene lost 4 bases, with 9 bases spanning the gap. The CDR3 region is CASGTRGANVLTF. The CDR3 DNA is TGTGCCAGCGGCACCAGAGGGGCCAACGTCCTGACTTTC.

Only one count was recorded for this clone. The chain has TRBV29-1 and TRBJ2-5; a possible D gene is TRBD1 (6 bases). The CDR3 is 12 residues long. CDR1 is SQVTM and CDR2 is ANQGSEA in the germline V gene. V dropped 5 bases and J dropped 4 bases, with 11 bases sitting between them. The CDR3 spells CSVFRGRETQYF. The CDR3 DNA reads TGCAGCGTTTTCAGGGGCCGAGAGACCCAGTACTTC.

The chain is built from TRBV15 and TRBJ1-5, with D tentatively TRBD1 (6 bases). The CDR3 sequence is 16 residues long. The V gene's germline CDR1 is LNHNV and CDR2 YYDKDF (reference sequence). V was cut by 3 bases and J by 11 bases, with 23 bases left in between. As DNA, the CDR3 is TGTGCCACCAGCAGGGAGGGCACCGGGGGCCTCGTGGCCCAGCATTTT. Translated: CATSREGTGGLVAQHF.

The chain links TRBV2 to TRBJ2-1; weak D call: TRBD1 (5 bases). Per the germline V gene, CDR1 is SNHLY and CDR2 is FYNNEI. Deletions cut 2 bases from V and 4 bases from J, with 9 bases between. CDR3 length: 14 amino acids. CDR3 protein: CASSEQGIYNEQFF. The CDR3 DNA is TGTGCCAGCAGTGAACAGGGTATTTACAATGAGCAGTTCTTC. Complete variable domain (other parts from reference TRBV2 and TRBJ2-1): EPEVTQTPSHQVTQMGQEVILRCVPISNHLYFYWYRQILGQKVEFLVSFYNNEISEKSEIFDDQFSVERPDGSNFTLKIRSTKLEDSAMYFCASSEQGIYNEQFFGPGTRLTVL.

This chain joins TRBV19 and TRBJ2-7; TRBD1 might be the D (5 bases). Trimming took 1 base from V and 1 from J, leaving 11 bases between them. Germline CDR1 reads LNHDA; CDR2 reads SQIVND (reference sequence). CDR3 size: 15 residues. In nucleotides, the CDR3 is TGTGCCAGTAGTATAGGAAGCACAGGTTCCTACGAGCAGTACTTC. Its protein is CASSIGSTGSYEQYF. Using reference TRBV19 and TRBJ2-7 for the parts outside the CDR3, the full variable domain is DGGITQSPKYLFRKEGQNVTLSCEQNLNHDAMYWYRQDPGQGLRLIYYSQIVNDFQKGDIAEGYSVSREKKESFPLTVTSAQKNPTAFYLCASSIGSTGSYEQYFGPGTRLTVT.

In this sample, this clone turned up once. The genes are TRBV6-5 and TRBJ1-6; no definite D call. With 1 base removed from V and 10 bases from J, the gap between germline ends came to 14 bases. Germline V lookup: CDR1 MNHEY, CDR2 SVGAGI. The CDR3 covers 15 residues. The CDR3 DNA sequence: TGTGCCAGCAGTTACTACGGCCCAAACCAATCACCCCTCCACTTT. Its translation is CASSYYGPNQSPLHF.

V and J are TRBV27 and TRBJ2-1; TRBD2 matches 11 bases. The J segment lost 12 bases and the V segment lost 7 bases, leaving 11 bases of the junction unmatched. The CDR3 is 14 residues long. The germline V gene has CDR1 MNHEY and CDR2 SMNVEV (reference sequence). CDR3 nucleotides: TGTGCCAGCAATGGGCTAGCGGGAGGATCTCGGCAGTTCTTC. Its protein product is CASNGLAGGSRQFF.

This chain joins TRBV28 and TRBJ2-7; D gene uncertain. The germline CDR1 and CDR2 sequences are MDHEN and SYDVKM. Trimming shortened V by 1 base and J by 7 bases, and 11 bases separated the two germline ends. This CDR3 contains 13 residues. The CDR3 region has the DNA TGTGCCAGCAGTTTATCCCGGCTCTGGGAGCAGTACTTC. Protein sequence: CASSLSRLWEQYF.

The chain recombines TRBV28 with TRBJ2-4; either TRBD1 or TRBD2 may fit D (7 bases each). V was shortened by 2 bases and J by 0 bases, with 14 bases between the two germline ends. Germline V gene lookup returns CDR1 MDHEN and CDR2 SYDVKM. This CDR3 region has 17 residues. The CDR3 sequence: CASSLAGGEGAKNIQYF. CDR3 nucleotides: TGTGCCAGCAGTTTAGCAGGGGGGGAGGGAGCCAAAAACATTCAGTACTTC.

V usage is TRBV27 and J usage is TRBJ2-3; 13 positions agree with TRBD2. The ends lost 5 bases at V and 2 bases at J; junction bases unmatched: 7. Germline V lookup: CDR1 MNHEY, CDR2 SMNVEV (reference sequence). CDR3 length equals 17 residues. The CDR3 nucleotides are TGTGCCAGCAGTCCGACGGGACTAGCGGGATTCACAGATACGCAGTATTTT. Its protein is CASSPTGLAGFTDTQYF.

The rearrangement joins TRBV4-1 to TRBJ1-5; possibly TRBD1 for D (5 bases). V gave up 2 bases and J gave up 5 bases, with 16 bases separating them. Germline values: CDR1 MGHRA, CDR2 YSYEKL. The CDR3 is 16 amino acids. The CDR3 DNA sequence: TGCGCCAGCAGCCAAACTACAGGACCCGGGCATCAGCCCCAGCATTTT. Protein: CASSQTTGPGHQPQHF.

The V gene is TRBV28, the J gene TRBJ2-7; 7 nucleotides align to TRBD1. CDR1 is MDHEN and CDR2 is SYDVKM in the germline V gene. The CDR3 is made up of 14 amino acids. J gave up 3 bases and V 4 bases, and 6 bases lay outside the gene matches. CDR3 protein: CASSSTGQDYEQYF. CDR3 coding DNA: TGTGCCAGCAGTTCCACCGGACAGGACTACGAGCAGTACTTC.

V usage is TRBV2 and J usage is TRBJ2-1, with 7 bases aligning to TRBD1. Germline CDR1 and CDR2: SNHLY and FYNNEI. J was trimmed by 6 bases and V by 3 bases; bases with no gene match: 5. The CDR3 runs 14 residues. CDR3 loop: CASSEAGGSNEQFF. The DNA for the CDR3 is TGTGCCAGCAGTGAGGCAGGGGGTAGCAATGAGCAGTTCTTC.

The V gene is TRBV9, the J gene TRBJ1-1; tentatively, D is TRBD1 (6 bases). V lost 3 bases to trimming and J lost 1 base, with 19 bases between them. Germline CDR1 and CDR2: SGDLS and YYNGEE. The length of the CDR3 is 17 residues. The CDR3 region is CASSAGGTTGQNTEAFF. The CDR3 DNA follows: TGTGCCAGCAGCGCCGGCGGTACAACAGGGCAGAACACTGAAGCTTTCTTT. The full variable domain, completed using reference TRBV9 and TRBJ1-1, is DSGVTQTPKHLITATGQRVTLRCSPRSGDLSVYWYQQSLDQGLQFLIQYYNGEERAKGNILERFSAQQFPDLHSELNLSSLELGDSALYFCASSAGGTTGQNTEAFFGQGTRLTVV.

The chain couples TRBV3-1 (or the pseudogene TRBV3-2) to TRBJ1-1; 9 bases are a match to TRBD1. V dropped 1 base and J dropped 5; count of bases not matched to a gene: 8. The CDR3 totals 16 residues. Germline loops: CDR1 LGHDT, CDR2 YNNKEL (reference sequence). The CDR3 DNA reads TGTGCCAGCAGCCAAGGGCACAGGGGGCGGTGGACTGAAGCTTTCTTT. Protein: CASSQGHRGRWTEAFF.

This rearrangement joins TRBV6-1 to TRBJ1-2; 7 positions match TRBD1. V was pared by 0 bases and J by 2 bases, with 15 bases of the junction left unmatched. There are 19 residues in the CDR3. Germline V lookup: CDR1 MNHNS, CDR2 SASEGT. The CDR3 protein is CASSEALQGVSQQNYGYTF. The CDR3, as DNA: TGTGCCAGCAGTGAAGCGCTTCAGGGGGTGAGCCAGCAAAACTATGGCTACACCTTC.